The rows below give T cell receptor beta chains drawn from one sample of a study of identical twins. TCRdb used MiXCR to reprocess the 5' RACE reads, holding one entry per CDR3 protein. This sample has nearly 250,000 distinct CDR3 sequences, with approximately 7% found just once. These data are also associated with another study on yellow fever vaccine responses in identical twins.

Sequenced sample: memory (CD45RO+) T cells sorted from blood. The receptors come from a woman younger than 30 in good health. Each CDR3 is given without its conserved first and last residue.

v_call	cdr3_aa
TRBV24-1	ATSKLGDSRLQY
TRBV7-9	ASSSTGSIPEQF
TRBV12-3/TRBV12-4	ASSRVDTQY
TRBV20-1	SARDIRAGGGTGELF
TRBV2	ASRLSGTNSYEQY
TRBV7-2	ASSSTSGAVTQY
TRBV7-2	ASSFRALAFNEQF
TRBV18	ASSPGTGRADTEAF
TRBV2	ASGRNRQETQY
TRBV5-1	ASSPGQKDTDTQY
TRBV20-1	SATPGVSYNEQF
TRBV28	ATGENEQF
TRBV6-1	ASRPPGGAAYEQY
TRBV15	ATSTGDRANPELF
TRBV5-1	ASSSAAGGYNEQF
TRBV15	ATSRGPFLDGLF
TRBV20-1	SARDRITDTQY